The sequence of this TCR beta chain was determined in a study of blood T cell repertoires in COVID-19. Overall study: PBMCs, B-cell-depleted T cells, or T cells provided the cDNA or gDNA that made up the material.

The table came from immunoSEQ multiplex PCR; TCRdb's copy has only in-frame clones and leaves some out. The sample comprises under 300,000 clones, 83% of which are singletons, and 7.5% to 10% rests with the top ten. The specimen was peripheral blood. The TCR was taken from a woman between 50 and 59 years old who had recovered from COVID-19.

The CDR3 here is CATSRKTLYNEQFF. The DNA of the CDR3 is TGTGCCACCAGCAGGAAGACTTTATACAATGAGCAGTTCTTC. The J gene is TRBJ2-1, the V gene TRBV15, with D unresolved. The CDR3 contains 14 residues. Germline CDR1 LNHNV, CDR2 YYDKDF (reference sequence). V gave up 3 bases and J gave up 4 bases, with 10 bases separating them.